This is a list of T cell receptor beta chains from one sample in a study of cytomegalovirus exposure and HLA in healthy donors. The repertoire was sequenced with immunoSEQ multiplex PCR; TCRdb's copy has only in-frame clones and lacks some. The sample consists of under 200,000 clones, about 85% of them appearing once. The sequenced sample consisted of PBMCs. Receptors originate from a male donor in good health and CMV-seropositive. The CDR3 runs from the conserved cysteine through the conserved F or W. D genes are given only for firm matches. Where a row states a size, it is once, few, many or the class of an expanded clone; other rows omit it.

TRBD2,NA,TRBJ2-3,TRBV6-1,CASSEARTSGSTDTQYF,TGTGCCAGCAGTGAAGCGAGGACTAGCGGTAGCACAGATACGCAGTATTTT
TRBD1,NA,TRBJ2-7,TRBV11-2,CASSRDRDRPYEQYF,TGTGCCAGCAGCCGTGACAGGGACCGACCCTACGAGCAGTACTTC
NA,NA,TRBJ1-1,TRBV11-2,CASSLSGLRVTEAFF,TGTGCCAGCAGCTTATCAGGACTCCGGGTAACTGAAGCTTTCTTT
TRBD2,NA,TRBJ2-7,TRBV11-2,CASSSGLAGPFSYEQYF,TGTGCCAGCAGCTCCGGACTAGCGGGGCCCTTCTCCTACGAGCAGTACTTC
NA,NA,TRBJ2-3,TRBV10-3,CAISGTPTSDTQYF,TGTGCCATCAGCGGGACTCCTACATCAGATACGCAGTATTTT
NA,few,TRBJ1-4,TRBV7-3,CASRSVGVEKLFF,TGTGCCAGCAGATCCGTCGGGGTTGAAAAACTGTTTTTT
NA,once,TRBJ2-3,TRBV5-1,CASSYNDRTDTQYF,TGCGCCAGCAGCTACAATGACAGAACAGATACGCAGTATTTT
TRBD2,NA,TRBJ2-5,TRBV7-8,CASSLGPGGGGETQYF,TGTGCCAGCAGCTTAGGGCCCGGTGGGGGGGGAGAGACCCAGTACTTC
NA,NA,TRBJ1-1,TRBV5-1,CASSPTMSGDMNTEAFF,TGCGCCAGCAGCCCCACCATGAGCGGGGACATGAACACTGAAGCTTTCTTT
NA,NA,TRBJ1-1,TRBV6-5,CASRGGGHGAEAFF,TGTGCCAGCAGAGGTGGGGGACATGGGGCTGAAGCTTTCTTT
NA,NA,TRBJ1-5,TRBV19,CASSIRGEFNQPQHF,TGTGCCAGTAGTATACGGGGGGAGTTCAATCAGCCCCAGCATTTT
TRBD2,few,TRBJ2-1,TRBV5-1,CASSVLAGGPERQFF,TGCGCCAGCAGCGTTTTAGCGGGGGGACCCGAAAGGCAGTTCTTC
NA,NA,TRBJ1-1,TRBV10-3,CASSPGVNTEAFF,TGTGCCTCATCCCCAGGGGTGAACACTGAAGCTTTCTTT
NA,NA,TRBJ1-1,TRBV2,CASSIRENTEAFF,TGTGCCAGCAGTATCCGGGAGAACACTGAAGCTTTCTTT
TRBD2,NA,TRBJ2-5,TRBV2,CASRRWTSGGGTPSRETQYF,TGTGCCAGCCGACGTTGGACTAGCGGGGGCGGCACGCCATCGCGAGAGACCCAGTACTTC
NA,NA,TRBJ1-4,TRBV7-9,CASSHRTEGEKLFF,TGTGCCAGCAGCCATCGGACAGAGGGTGAAAAACTGTTTTTT
NA,NA,TRBJ1-2,TRBV2,CASSSVGGDYGYTF,TGTGCCAGCAGTTCGGTGGGGGGAGACTATGGCTACACCTTC